This paragraph covers one T cell receptor beta chain sequence. This clone was seen only a few times. Its antigen is unknown. No base quality information exists; no much larger clone differs at one position. This specimen comes from a study of cytomegalovirus exposure and HLA in healthy donors (dated by TCRdb to about 2017). Broadly, across the study: An earlier analysis of more than 550 of the donors reported 276 Gb of sequence data and 117 million unique TCR beta sequences obtained from around 170 million T cells. Around 300 gigabases of sequencing data and some 85 million unique TCR sequences were included in an early release covering 550 to 650 HLA-typed donors. Of the roughly 400 genotyped donors, approximately 83% fell in the genetic ancestry cluster associated with self-reported Caucasian donors. The aim of the study was to test whether cataloging public T cell receptors could identify signatures of past pathogen exposure. Using immunosequencing, the study profiled T cell repertoires from 666 subjects and related those repertoires to cytomegalovirus serostatus. A separate validation cohort of roughly 120 different subjects was used in addition to the 666-subject first cohort. To predict cytomegalovirus infection status, the study brought together high-throughput TCR immunosequencing, statistical association of individual TCRs with disease status, and machine learning. To study patterns of TCR occurrence, a later analysis re-analyzed previously published TCR beta repertoires from around 670 donors and added high-resolution HLA genotyping. Rather than using new phenotypic data, the later analysis identified candidate immune exposures from TCR beta sequences and from how often those sequences occurred across donors. In an earlier analysis of roughly 540 of the donors, high-throughput TCR beta sequencing was used to judge whether each TCR beta V gene segment behaved as functional or pseudogenic. Donor age, sex, ethnicity and CMV serostatus were collected together with the repertoire data. Genome-wide SNP genotypes for about three fifths of the roughly 670 donors were used in a later genetic analysis, which treated that subset as a discovery cohort. Every repertoire in the discovery cohort had been generated on one and the same sequencing platform. HLA typing covered class I and class II loci at four-digit resolution. Typing coverage varied by locus: roughly 629-630 donors for A, B, C, DRB1 and DQB1; approximately 500 for DQA1; more than 600 for DPA1; approximately 470 for DPB1. Roughly 5 DR-DQ haplotypes were handled as single units for association and clustering, since linkage in the cohort was strong. On average, around 240,000 unique TCR beta nucleotide sequences were sequenced per donor among a few hundred genotyped donors of the cohort, with roughly 18% of those sequences being non-productive.

Library prep was done by the immunoSEQ multiplex PCR assay. For the multiplex PCR, a mixture combining 60 forward primers for TCR Vbeta segments and 13 reverse primers for TCR Jbeta segments was used. The CDR3 region of rearranged TCR beta genes was amplified from genomic DNA by a multiplex PCR assay. On the Illumina HiSeq System, the amplified TCR beta libraries were sequenced as 87-base-pair reads. The study's own analysis went as follows. In a later analysis, tens of millions of unique TCR beta chains were counted across the 666 repertoires, and about 10 million of these chains were shared by at least two donors. To remove PCR and sequencing errors, raw reads were error-corrected and collapsed into unique sequences using a nearest-neighbor algorithm that merged closely related sequences. CDR3 sequences were aligned to IMGT reference sequences to assign V, D and J gene segments. For a sequence to be retained, a match of at least six nucleotides was required to both a V gene segment and a J gene segment. A rearrangement counted as productive if the CDR3 had no stop codons and remained in frame with V and J, and every other rearrangement counted as non-productive. CDR3 was defined by IMGT convention, running from the second conserved V-encoded cysteine to the conserved J-encoded phenylalanine. The earlier analysis of about 560 of the donors excluded any sequence lacking an unambiguous match to a single V gene segment. In an earlier analysis of several hundred of the donors, a V segment was called functional when productive rearrangements were above 56.7%, and segregating when the standard deviation between donors exceeded 5%. A statistical classification framework was developed to diagnose cytomegalovirus status using the catalog of TCR beta chain sequences. A later analysis assigned V and J genes by comparing TCR nucleotide sequences with IMGT/GENE-DB human TR gene sequences. A later analysis assigned CDR3 sequences and most-parsimonious VDJ recombination scenarios with the TCRdist pipeline. In a later analysis, each TCR beta chain was defined by its CDR3 amino acid sequence together with its V-gene family, and reads lacking a unique V-gene family were excluded. In a later analysis, a few hundred highly shared, low-generation-probability nucleotide sequences were removed to address suspected cross-contamination and a sequencing artifact. In a later analysis, a clonal expansion index was calculated for each public chain from normalized within-repertoire ranks of inferred template counts. Generation probabilities in a later analysis came from a VDJ recombination model fitted to out-of-frame rearrangements, and those results were checked against IGoR. In a later analysis, TCR-TCR, TCR-HLA and TCR-CMV co-occurrence was scored with hypergeometric tests, and a repertoire-size bias correction was applied to TCR pairs. A later analysis estimated false discovery rates by permuting HLA or CMV assignments 20 times. In a later analysis, co-occurring TCRs were grouped using DBSCAN, and TCRdist sequence similarity was added for clustering within HLA-allele-positive subsets. Co-occurrence clustering excluded repertoires with fewer than 30,000 or more than 120,000 public chains, plus five with anomalous nucleotide sharing. Entries here come from immuneACCESS through TCRdb and include only in-frame sequences with V and J called. Some clones fail to appear in such tables; in the studies checked, an unresolved V gene covers under half of the shortfall, and the cause of the remainder is unknown. That table supplies the V and J calls and clone size; D and trimming were determined from the DNA. The sample table contains 150,000 to 200,000 clones; only one count was recorded for more than 80% of them. 0.65% of the sample lies in the top ten.

The cohort was made up of roughly 670 healthy bone marrow donors. At the time of sampling, all cohort members were nominally healthy, though unrecorded immune exposures were likely present. The donor was CMV seronegative and was included in the group of over 300 seronegative cohort members. Every donor gave a peripheral blood sample, and the peripheral blood mononuclear cells from that sample were used for TCR beta sequencing. The Qiagen DNeasy Blood Extraction Kit was used to extract genomic DNA from the blood cell samples. General study outcomes and caveats: Immune exposure information for the cohort was limited to CMV serostatus. At a false discovery rate of 0.05, a later analysis linked fewer than 20,000 TCR beta sequences to specific HLA alleles. A later analysis found that TCR association rates varied across HLA loci, with DRB1 alleles showing the most associated TCRs and HLA-C alleles the fewest. A cluster of highly shared sequence variants was judged likely to represent a technical artifact of the sequencing pipeline. In an earlier analysis of 587 of the donors, most TCR beta V segments were observed in productive rearrangements about 90% or about 30% of the time, broadly matching IMGT annotations. The authors suggested that the approach could potentially be generalized to other disease states and immunological phenotypes. Most CMV-associated TCR beta chains appeared to be HLA-restricted in a later analysis, and the HLA associations seemed to be driven largely by CMV exposure. A further reported finding was that TCR beta sequences accurately predicted the HLA-A and HLA-B alleles for most subjects in the first cohort. Strong co-occurrence of HLA alleles, especially DR and DQ, made assigning TCR associations to individual alleles difficult. Most TCR sequences were seen in very few donors, while some public TCRs were found in many individuals. Some IMGT-functional V segments, including TRBV6-2 and TRBV6-3, could not be told apart with the 87-base-pair reads, so those segments were excluded. Several of the top co-occurrence clusters appeared to be linked to parvovirus B19, influenza, CMV and Epstein-Barr virus, according to a later analysis. A later genetic analysis reported fewer N-insertions in productive TCRs among donors in an Asian-associated ancestry cluster than the approximately 670-donor mean. Because HLA typing was unavailable for some donors at each locus, only the typed subset was used in association tests. In both the original and validation cohorts, the classifier was reported to diagnose cytomegalovirus status with high specificity and sensitivity. Only TCR beta chains were sequenced in this cohort, and the absence of alpha or paired-chain data limited detectable features. An association between a missense DCLRE1C variant and V-gene and J-gene trimming of TCR beta chains was found in a later genetic analysis and replicated in an independent cohort. Correlated functional status among segregating V segments might be attributable to linkage disequilibrium, but an unknown experimental factor could not be ruled out. The earlier analysis of 587 of the donors excluded roughly 17 rarely observed V segments, including chromosome 9 orphons, because counts were too low. Presence/absence analyses assumed roughly uniform sequencing depth across donors, an assumption that may not hold. Compared with equally common non-associated chains, HLA-associated TCR beta chains in a later analysis were more clonally expanded and had lower generation probabilities. In vitro tests confirmed that three of the cytomegalovirus-associated TCR beta chains recognize cytomegalovirus antigens. In the study, some 160 TCR beta chains were listed as associated with cytomegalovirus.

The cysteine opens and the phenylalanine closes a CDR3 of 16 amino acids. Just CDR3 DNA is preserved here, 48 bases in frame from base 1. The germline V end is reduced by 0 bases and the J end by 8 bases; junction bases left unmatched: 5. CDR1 and CDR2 are read off the germline V gene as MGHRA and YSYEKL. The chain was built from TRBV4-1 and TRBJ1-4; 11 central bases correspond to TRBD1. Sequenced sample: PBMCs. This TCR came from a boy younger than 18 in good health and CMV-seronegative. The CDR3 corresponds to CASSQDRGTGGEKLFF. The base sequence is TGCGCCAGCAGCCAAGATCGGGGGACAGGGGGAGAAAAACTGTTTTTT.